The next 13 T cell receptor beta chains were all read from a single sample in a study of shared clonotypes between healthy human individuals (dated by TCRdb to the early 2020s). The library was made by the immunoSEQ multiplex PCR assay. As stored in TCRdb, this immuneACCESS dataset retains in-frame rearrangements with V and J assigned. A fraction of the clones does not appear; measured against another copy, unresolved V genes explain less than half of the discrepancy, and the remainder lacks a known reason. The sample table holds some 2,100,000 clones, of which about 93% were seen once. Jointly, the top ten make up 1.7% of the sample. CD8 naive samples consisted of CD45RO-negative cells that were positively selected for CCR7, yielding a CD45RA+CCR7+ population without TemRA cells. The specimen was naive CD8+ T cells from PBMCs. The cell subset or site label here, explained by the study, means: CD45RA+CCR7+. These receptors all come from a man in his late teens or twenties in good health. Some clones in this sample may be carry-over from other donors' samples.

The count of this clone is one. The chain uses TRBV6-1 and TRBJ1-3, with D uncertain. Germline V gene data show CDR1 as MNHNS and CDR2 as SASEGT. This CDR3 is 13 amino acids long. The V gene lost 11 bases and the J gene lost 0 bases, with 11 bases spanning the gap. DNA of the CDR3: TGTGCCTGTCGTTCTTCCTCTGGAAACACCATATATTTT. Protein sequence: CACRSSSGNTIYF.

This chain joins TRBV18 and TRBJ1-1; tentatively, D is TRBD1 (5 bases). Germline CDR1 is KGHSH and CDR2 is LQKENI. This CDR3 is 16 amino acids long. V was shortened by 0 bases and J by 0 bases, with 11 bases between the two germline ends. The CDR3 region is CASSPPTTALNTEAFF. CDR3 bases: TGTGCCAGCTCACCACCGACGACAGCCTTGAACACTGAAGCTTTCTTT.

The chain has TRBV2 and TRBJ2-1; TRBD2 is a possible D gene (6 bases). Germline V CDR1 and CDR2: SNHLY, FYNNEI. The CDR3 totals 17 residues. Trimming shortened V by 3 bases and J by 2 bases, and 17 bases separated the two germline ends. The CDR3 spells CASSEGRSGPTYNEQFF. The DNA of the CDR3 is TGTGCCAGCAGTGAGGGGCGGAGCGGGCCTACCTACAATGAGCAGTTCTTC.

The rearrangement uses TRBV29-1 and TRBJ1-2, with D perhaps matching TRBD1 (5 bases). Trimming took off 6 bases at V and 6 bases at J, with 14 bases between the two ends. CDR1 and CDR2 from the germline V gene are SQVTM and ANQGSEA. CDR3 length equals 12 residues. DNA for the CDR3: TGCAGCGTCGTAGGGACTAAAGATGGCTACACCTTC. The encoded protein is CSVVGTKDGYTF.

The chain carries TRBV7-9 and TRBJ2-7, with TRBD1 as a possible D gene (5 bases). Trimming took 5 bases from V and 5 from J, leaving 13 bases between them. This CDR3 is 13 amino acids long. CDR1 and CDR2 (germline): SEHNR, FQNEAQ (reference sequence). In DNA form, the CDR3 reads TGTGCCAGCAGCGCAAGGGGCACCCACGAGCAGTACTTC. Its protein is CASSARGTHEQYF. Filled out from reference TRBV7-9 and TRBJ2-7, the complete variable domain reads DTGVSQNPRHKITKRGQNVTFRCDPISEHNRLYWYRQTLGQGPEFLTYFQNEAQLEKSRLLSDRFSAERPKGSFSTLEIQRTEQGDSAMYLCASSARGTHEQYFGPGTRLTVT.

V is TRBV7-9 and J is TRBJ2-5, with D perhaps TRBD2 (5 bases). The V end lost 4 bases, the J end lost 2 bases, and 14 bases lay between the germline ends. The length of the CDR3 is 15 residues. Germline V gene lookup returns CDR1 SEHNR and CDR2 FQNEAQ (reference sequence). CDR3 loop: CASSSPGLGQETQYF. The DNA for the CDR3 is TGTGCCAGCAGCTCCCCGGGGTTGGGACAAGAGACCCAGTACTTC.

The gene calls are TRBV2 and TRBJ1-4; 7 positions agree with TRBD1. Germline V CDR1 and CDR2: SNHLY, FYNNEI. The length of the CDR3 is 14 residues. With V trimmed by 6 bases and J by 7 bases, 8 bases remained unmatched. CDR3 sequence (DNA): TGTGCCAGCAGACAGGGGATAGTTCGTGAAAAACTGTTTTTT. Amino acid sequence: CASRQGIVREKLFF.

The chain carries TRBV9 and TRBJ2-1; TRBD2 matches 7 bases. CDR3 length: 15 residues. In germline, CDR1 is SGDLS, CDR2 YYNGEE. J gave up 8 bases and V 0 bases, and 8 bases lay outside the gene matches. CDR3 loop: CASSVEGGSFDEQFF. In DNA form, the CDR3 reads TGTGCCAGCAGCGTAGAAGGCGGGAGTTTCGATGAGCAGTTCTTC. Supplemented by reference TRBV9 and TRBJ2-1, the full variable domain reads DSGVTQTPKHLITATGQRVTLRCSPRSGDLSVYWYQQSLDQGLQFLIQYYNGEERAKGNILERFSAQQFPDLHSELNLSSLELGDSALYFCASSVEGGSFDEQFFGPGTRLTVL.

This chain links TRBV5-1 with TRBJ1-2, with TRBD1 identical over 10 bases. Germline-derived CDR1 and CDR2 are SGHRS and YFSETQ. The CDR3 runs to 17 residues. V lost 5 bases and J lost 6; bases outside the gene matches: 16. The CDR3 region has the DNA TGCGCCAGCAGTTCGTTGGACAGGGGGTATGGTTATAATGGCTACACCTTC. This sequence encodes CASSSLDRGYGYNGYTF. Using reference TRBV5-1 and TRBJ1-2 for the parts outside the CDR3, the full variable domain is KAGVTQTPRYLIKTRGQQVTLSCSPISGHRSVSWYQQTPGQGLQFLFEYFSETQRNKGNFPGRFSGRQFSNSRSEMNVSTLELGDSALYLCASSSLDRGYGYNGYTFGSGTRLTVV.

The V call is TRBV7-6, the J call TRBJ2-5; TRBD1 matches at 10 bases. Germline CDR1 SGHVS, CDR2 FNYEAQ. Trimming removed 5 bases from V and 5 bases from J; junction bases left unmatched: 14. The CDR3 totals 17 residues. Here the CDR3 reads CASSIRQGARLLETQYF. As DNA, the CDR3 is TGTGCCAGCAGCATACGACAGGGGGCGCGATTGCTGGAGACCCAGTACTTC.

The V call is TRBV13, the J call TRBJ2-7; D is undetermined. CDR3 size: 13 residues. V was trimmed by 4 bases and J by 5 bases, leaving 12 bases between them. Per germline, CDR1 PRHDT and CDR2 FYEKMQ (reference sequence). The CDR3 is CASSSILDHEQYF. CDR3 DNA sequence: TGTGCCAGCAGCTCGATACTGGACCACGAGCAGTACTTC.

J is TRBJ2-7 and V is TRBV7-2, with 8 bases that match TRBD2. Germline CDR1 SGHTA, CDR2 FQGNSA. V trimming: 5 bases; J trimming: 2 bases; junction bases outside the gene matches: 8. This CDR3 has 15 residues. The DNA for the CDR3 is TGTGCCAGCAGCCCCCAACTAGCGGCGACCTACGAGCAGTACTTC. The encoded protein is CASSPQLAATYEQYF. The entire variable domain, with the rest obtained from reference TRBV7-2 and TRBJ2-7, is as follows: GAGVSQSPSNKVTEKGKDVELRCDPISGHTALYWYRQSLGQGLEFLIYFQGNSAPDKSGLPSDRFSAERTGGSVSTLTIQRTQQEDSAVYLCASSPQLAATYEQYFGPGTRLTVT.

This clone was observed a single time. CDR3 region: CASSLGTLTYEQYF. The CDR3, as DNA: TGCGCCAGCAGCTTGGGGACACTTACCTACGAGCAGTACTTC. The chain links TRBV5-1 to TRBJ2-7; possibly TRBD1 for D (5 bases). Between the trimmed V and J ends, which lost 0 bases and 2 bases, there was a span of 9 bases. The germline V gene has CDR1 SGHRS and CDR2 YFSETQ. The length of the CDR3 is 14 residues.